The 7 T cell receptor beta chains presented below share a single source sample, sequenced in a study of T cells in Graves' hyperthyroidism and ophthalmopathy. RNA transcripts served as the template for amplifying TCR beta CDR3 regions. Carried out on the TCR CDR3, a first-round RT-PCR used the HTBI primer set. TCRdb used MiXCR to reprocess the multiplex PCR reads, holding one entry per CDR3 protein. The table shows about 560,000 distinct CDR3 sequences, with roughly a sixth occurring only once. Sequencing used blood. The receptors originated from a woman between 18 and 30 years old with Graves' hyperthyroidism.

A few counts support this clonotype. The chain joins TRBV12-3 or TRBV12-4 to TRBJ1-5; 10 bases agree with TRBD1. The CDR3 extends over 15 amino acids. Trimming removed 5 bases from V and 5 bases from J; junction bases left unmatched: 6. The CDR3 bases are TGTGCCAGCAGTCCGACAGGGGGCGGGGATCAGCCCCAGCATTTT. Protein sequence: CASSPTGGGDQPQHF.

DNA of the CDR3: TGTGCCAGCAGCTCCAGGACGAACCCGGTACCCGGGGAGCTGTTTTTT. Encoded protein: CASSSRTNPVPGELFF. The V gene is TRBV7-9, the J gene TRBJ2-2; D unresolved. The CDR3 is made up of 16 amino acids. Germline CDR1 SEHNR, CDR2 FQNEAQ (reference sequence). V lost 4 bases and J 6 bases, leaving 18 bases between the germline ends.

The rearrangement uses TRBV3-1 and TRBJ2-1; D possibly corresponds to TRBD2 (6 bases). The V end lost 4 bases, the J end lost 5 bases, and 21 bases lay between the germline ends. Germline lookup yields CDR1 LGHDT and CDR2 YNNKEL (reference sequence). The CDR3 consists of 17 residues. The CDR3 loop reads CASSPRAGAGGDNEQFF. DNA for the CDR3: TGTGCCAGCAGCCCTCGGGCCGGCGCGGGCGGGGACAATGAGCAGTTCTTC.

The chain carries TRBV6-2 or TRBV6-3 and TRBJ2-1; maybe TRBD2 (6 bases). Between the trimmed V and J ends, which lost 3 bases and 14 bases, there was a span of 23 bases. Germline CDR1 and CDR2: MNHEY and SVGEGT. This CDR3 has 15 amino acids. Here the CDR3 reads CASSYDVGGGLAEFF. CDR3 coding DNA: TGTGCCAGCAGTTATGATGTGGGTGGAGGGCTAGCAGAGTTCTTC.

In the case of this clonotype: A much more abundant neighbour one base away suggests this may be a read error. J is TRBJ2-7 and V is TRBV11-2; 9 nucleotides agree with TRBD1. CDR1 is SGHAT and CDR2 is FQNNGV in the germline V gene. The CDR3 runs 17 residues. CDR3 coding DNA: TGTGCCAGCAGCCCACGAAGGGCGACAGGGGGACCCTACGAGCAGCACTTC. It yields the protein CASSPRRATGGPYEQHF.

This chain links TRBV4-3 with TRBJ1-4; 9 bases are a match to TRBD1. J lost 4 bases, V lost 3 bases, and 6 bases had no gene match. This CDR3 has 16 amino acids. CDR1 LGHNA and CDR2 YSLEER come from the germline V gene. Here the CDR3 DNA reads TGCGCCAGCAGCCACAATGGACAGGGGTTTAATGAAAAACTGTTTTTT. This gives the protein CASSHNGQGFNEKLFF.

This chain links TRBV11-2 with TRBJ2-3, with 13 bases aligning to TRBD2. This CDR3 comprises 17 residues. Trimming at V came to 0 bases and at J to 4 bases, leaving 4 bases not matched to a gene. Germline V lookup: CDR1 SGHAT, CDR2 FQNNGV. The CDR3 region is CASSLELAGGHADTQYF. CDR3 bases: TGTGCCAGCAGCTTAGAACTAGCGGGGGGGCACGCAGATACGCAGTATTTT.